The 16 T cell receptor beta chains listed next were all sequenced from one sample in a study of tumor and adjacent non-tumor tissue in lung cancer. The template was RNA from unsorted bulk tissue. The library came from three nested PCR rounds adapted from ARM-PCR protocols. TCRdb called the multiplex PCR reads again in MiXCR, with one record for every CDR3 protein. The sample shows tens of thousands of distinct CDR3 sequences, about 60% of them seen only once. The sample taken for sequencing was lung tumor tissue. These receptor sequences come from a man over 45 with non-small cell lung cancer.

This clonotype was observed a handful of times. The rearrangement uses TRBV27 and TRBJ2-2; D is unresolved. V lost 6 bases, J lost 8 bases, and 19 bases lay in between. Per germline, CDR1 MNHEY and CDR2 SMNVEV (reference sequence). The CDR3 length is 15 residues. The CDR3 bases are TGTGCCAGCAGCTATGGCCAGCCTACCGTGGGGGAGCTGTTTTTT. As protein: CASSYGQPTVGELFF.

This clonotype was observed a handful of times. A clone one base away is much larger, so this may be a read error. The gene calls are TRBV5-6 and TRBJ2-5, with TRBD2 as a possible D gene (5 bases). There are 15 residues in the CDR3. Germline values: CDR1 SGHDT, CDR2 YYEEEE. The CDR3 nucleotides are TGTGCCAGCAGCTTAGGTGGAGGAGTCCAAGAGCCCCAGTACTTC. Amino acids: CASSLGGGVQEPQYF. Using reference TRBV5-6 and TRBJ2-5 for the parts outside the CDR3, the full variable domain is DAGVTQSPTHLIKTRGQQVTLRCSPKSGHDTVSWYQQALGQGPQFIFQYYEEEERQRGNFPDRFSGHQFPNYSSELNVNALLLGDSALYLCASSLGGGVQEPQYFGPGTRLLVL.

As to this clonotype: A junction end diverges from the germline sequence, so it may reflect a read error. The rearrangement uses TRBV7-9 and TRBJ2-2; the D gene is possibly TRBD2 (5 bases). Germline CDR1 SEHNR, CDR2 FQNEAQ (reference sequence). The CDR3 loop spans 11 amino acids. CDR3 nucleotide sequence: TGTACCAGCGGCCCTTCCGGGGAGCTGTTATTT. Translating it yields CTSGPSGELLF. Complete variable domain (other parts from reference TRBV7-9 and TRBJ2-2): DTGVSQNPRHKITKRGQNVTFRCDPISEHNRLYWYRQTLGQGPEFLTYFQNEAQLEKSRLLSDRFSAERPKGSFSTLEIQRTEQGDSAMYLCTSGPSGELLFGEGSRLTVL.

This clonotype appeared many times. V is TRBV29-1 and J is TRBJ1-2, with 10 bases aligning to TRBD1. Germline values: CDR1 SQVTM, CDR2 ANQGSEA. J was trimmed by 4 bases and V by 7 bases; bases with no gene match: 9. The length of the CDR3 is 14 residues. The CDR3 nucleotides read TGCAGCGCTATAGTCCGGACAGGGGGCTATGGCTACACCTTC. This sequence encodes CSAIVRTGGYGYTF.

J is TRBJ1-2 and V is TRBV6-5; tentative D call: TRBD1 (6 bases). Trimming shortened V by 10 bases and J by 1 base, and 22 bases separated the two germline ends. Per germline, CDR1 MNHEY and CDR2 SVGAGI. The CDR3 has 16 amino acids. The CDR3 is CANNSLRGSLNYGYTF. In nucleotides, the CDR3 is TGTGCCAACAATTCCTTGAGGGGGAGCCTTAACTATGGCTACACCTTC.

V is TRBV6-1 and J is TRBJ1-5; D unresolved. Germline CDR1 is MNHNS and CDR2 is SASEGT. The CDR3 has 13 amino acids. The ends were cut back, 9 bases at V and 7 bases at J, with 16 bases in the middle. The CDR3 bases are TGTGCCAGTTGGAGAGGAGGCGGGCAGCCCCAGCATTTT. This encodes CASWRGGGQPQHF.

This clonotype was seen more than once but under ten times. This chain links TRBV29-1 with TRBJ2-7; 10 nucleotides agree with TRBD2. Per the germline V gene, CDR1 is SQVTM and CDR2 is ANQGSEA. This CDR3 spans 14 amino acids. With 4 bases clipped from V and 4 bases from J, the junction kept 7 bases outside the gene matches. The CDR3 DNA sequence: TGCAGCGTTGTAATCGCTAGCGGGAGTTACGAGCAGTACTTC. This gives the protein CSVVIASGSYEQYF.

The table lists this clonotype with many counts. The V and J genes are TRBV6-1 and TRBJ1-3; no clear D. V lost 7 bases, J lost 0 bases, and 10 bases lay in between. The CDR3 is 14 amino acids. Per the germline V gene, CDR1 is MNHNS and CDR2 is SASEGT. The CDR3 DNA reads TGTGCCAGCACCGGGATACTCTCTGGAAACACCATATATTTT. Translated, it gives CASTGILSGNTIYF.

With regard to this clonotype: At one of its ends the junction is not consistent with the germline gene, which may arise from a read error. The chain is built from TRBV4-1 and TRBJ1-2; D is ambiguous. Germline-derived CDR1 and CDR2 are MGHRA and YSYEKL. CDR3 length equals 18 residues. CDR3: CASSQGPLSPDSNYGYTF. CDR3 coding DNA: TGCGCCAGCAGCCAAGGTCCACTCTCTCCTGACTCTAACTATGGTTACACCTTC.

This clonotype was recorded many times. The chain recombines TRBV6-1 with TRBJ2-4; possibly TRBD2 for D (5 bases). The V end was cut by 2 bases, the J end by 1 base, with 21 bases between. This CDR3 has 19 amino acids. CDR1 and CDR2 (germline): MNHNS, SASEGT. Written as DNA, the CDR3 is TGTGCCAGCAGTGAATTGGTGGCAGTTCCTCGGGGTGCCAAAAACATTCAGTACTTC. Amino acids: CASSELVAVPRGAKNIQYF.

Many counts were recorded for this clonotype. This chain joins TRBV5-6 and TRBJ2-7; possibly TRBD2 for D (6 bases). The CDR3 consists of 13 residues. Germline V gene lookup returns CDR1 SGHDT and CDR2 YYEEEE. Between the trimmed V and J ends, which lost 6 bases and 6 bases, there was a span of 16 bases. CDR3 coding DNA: TGTGCCAGCACCTACGGGACTTCCCTCGAGCAGTACTTC. It translates to CASTYGTSLEQYF.

The V gene is TRBV6-5, the J gene TRBJ2-7, with 7 positions matching TRBD2. With 7 bases clipped from V and 7 bases from J, the junction kept 13 bases outside the gene matches. CDR3 length: 14 amino acids. CDR1 MNHEY and CDR2 SVGAGI come from the germline V gene. The CDR3: CASTKREGAGEQYF. The CDR3 DNA follows: TGTGCCAGCACCAAGAGGGAGGGCGCGGGAGAGCAGTACTTC.

As for this clonotype: One end of the junction varies from germline; a read error may be responsible. This chain uses TRBV6-1 with TRBJ2-1; 12 bases are shared with TRBD2. Germline V gives CDR1 MNHNS, CDR2 SASEGT. This CDR3 has 20 amino acids. The CDR3: CASSEELAGGLSRIYNGQFF. In DNA form, the CDR3 reads TGTGCCAGCAGTGAAGAACTAGCGGGAGGATTAAGCAGGATCTACAATGGGCAGTTCTTC.

This clonotype was picked up many times. The chain is built from TRBV28 and TRBJ1-1; the D gene is possibly TRBD1 (5 bases). Trimming removed 3 bases from V and 6 bases from J, with 11 bases in between. Germline CDR1 is MDHEN and CDR2 is SYDVKM. This CDR3 region has 13 residues. This CDR3 reads CASSFIGESEAFF. CDR3 sequence (DNA): TGTGCCAGCAGTTTCATAGGGGAATCTGAAGCTTTCTTT.

A note on this clonotype: This CDR3 is missing its conserved last phenylalanine or tryptophan, likely due to a read error. The DNA is omitted, as the CDR3 cannot be located on it reliably, and the CDR3 follows TCRdb's listing. The gene calls are TRBV11-3 and TRBJ2-1; no check of the table's D call, TRBD2, against the DNA was made. Germline lookup yields CDR1 SGHNT and CDR2 YENEEA. The CDR3 spans 15 residues, counting both ends. CDR3 protein: CASNLEGRSRDEQLL.

A word on this clonotype: A much larger clonotype is one base distant, so this may be a read error. The chain uses TRBV4-1 and TRBJ1-2; 12 bases are shared with TRBD1. CDR3 length equals 14 residues. Germline V CDR1 and CDR2: MGHRA, YSYEKL. The CDR3 protein is CASSQGQGAYDYTF. Written as DNA, the CDR3 is TGCGCCAGCAGCCAGGGACAGGGGGCCTATGACTACACCTTC.